This paragraph reports one TCR beta chain. The data are from a study of CD8 T cells in Susac syndrome. An input of 0.5 to 1 ug of RNA was subjected to reverse transcription using random hexamers. One entry per CDR3 protein, called by TCRdb with MiXCR from the immunoSEQ multiplex PCR reads. This sample has 170,000 or so distinct CDR3 sequences, with 95% found just once. The CDR3 runs 13 residues. CDR1 and CDR2 (germline): DFQATT, SNEGSKA (reference sequence). Trimming left V 3 bases short and J 5 bases short, with 11 bases between. Sequencing of TCR beta drew on CD8+ and CD4+ T cells from blood. CD8+ and CD4+ T cells were negatively isolated; TEMRA cells were FACS-enriched.

This TCR was recovered from a human donor with multiple sclerosis. The V call is TRBV20-1, the J call TRBJ2-1, with D possibly matching TRBD2 (7 bases). Material for sequencing was CD8+ T cells from PBMCs. Here the CDR3 DNA reads TGCAGTGCTAGCGGGGGGCGTGACAATGAGCAGTTCTTC. Amino acid sequence: CSASGGRDNEQFF.